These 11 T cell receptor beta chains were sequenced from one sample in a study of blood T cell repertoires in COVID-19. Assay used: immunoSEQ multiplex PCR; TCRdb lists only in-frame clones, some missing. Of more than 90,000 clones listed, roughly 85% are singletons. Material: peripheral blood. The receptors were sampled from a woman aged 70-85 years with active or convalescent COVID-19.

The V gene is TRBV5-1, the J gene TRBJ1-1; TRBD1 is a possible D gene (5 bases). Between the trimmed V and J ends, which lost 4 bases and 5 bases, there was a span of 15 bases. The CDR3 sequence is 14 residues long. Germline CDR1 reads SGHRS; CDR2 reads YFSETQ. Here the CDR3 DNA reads TGCGCCAGCAGCCCCATCGGGGGGTTGACTGAAGCTTTCTTT. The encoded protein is CASSPIGGLTEAFF.

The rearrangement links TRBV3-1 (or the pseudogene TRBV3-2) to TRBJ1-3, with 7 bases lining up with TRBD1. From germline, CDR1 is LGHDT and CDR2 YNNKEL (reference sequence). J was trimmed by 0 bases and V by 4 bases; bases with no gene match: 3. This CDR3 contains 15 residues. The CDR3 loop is CASSPGQSSGNTIYF. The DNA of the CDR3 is TGTGCCAGCAGCCCGGGACAGAGCTCTGGAAACACCATATATTTT.

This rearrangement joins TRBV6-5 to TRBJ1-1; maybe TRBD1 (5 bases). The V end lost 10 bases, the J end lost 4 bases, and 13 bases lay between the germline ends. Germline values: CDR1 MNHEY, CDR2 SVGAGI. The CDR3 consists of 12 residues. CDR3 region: CATGGIGTEAFF. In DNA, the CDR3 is TGTGCCACCGGGGGTATCGGCACTGAAGCTTTCTTT.

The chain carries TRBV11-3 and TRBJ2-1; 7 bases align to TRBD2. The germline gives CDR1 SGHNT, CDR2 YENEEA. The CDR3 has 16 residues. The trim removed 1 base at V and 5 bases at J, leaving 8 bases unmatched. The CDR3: CASSLGREYGHNEQFF. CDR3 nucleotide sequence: TGTGCCAGCAGCTTAGGGCGGGAGTATGGCCACAATGAGCAGTTCTTC.

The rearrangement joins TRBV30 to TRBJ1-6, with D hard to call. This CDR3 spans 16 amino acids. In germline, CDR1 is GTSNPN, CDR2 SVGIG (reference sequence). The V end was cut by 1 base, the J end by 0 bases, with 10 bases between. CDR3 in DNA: TGTGCCTGGAGTGGACTTTTTTCCTCCTATAATTCACCCCTCCACTTT. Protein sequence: CAWSGLFSSYNSPLHF.

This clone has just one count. In DNA form, the CDR3 reads TGCAGTGCTAGTTCAGCAGGGGAGAACACTGAAGCTTTCTTT. Amino acids: CSASSAGENTEAFF. This rearrangement joins TRBV20-1 to TRBJ1-1, with a tentative D call TRBD1 (6 bases). Germline loops: CDR1 DFQATT, CDR2 SNEGSKA (reference sequence). The CDR3 loop spans 14 amino acids. V gave up 3 bases and J gave up 1 base, with 12 bases separating them.

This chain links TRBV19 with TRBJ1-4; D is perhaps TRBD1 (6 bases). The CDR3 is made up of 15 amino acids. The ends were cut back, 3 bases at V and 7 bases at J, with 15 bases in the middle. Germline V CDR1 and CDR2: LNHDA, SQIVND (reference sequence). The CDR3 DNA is TGTGCCAGTAGTATCCCACAGGGAGGGGGTGAAAAACTGTTTTTT. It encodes CASSIPQGGGEKLFF.

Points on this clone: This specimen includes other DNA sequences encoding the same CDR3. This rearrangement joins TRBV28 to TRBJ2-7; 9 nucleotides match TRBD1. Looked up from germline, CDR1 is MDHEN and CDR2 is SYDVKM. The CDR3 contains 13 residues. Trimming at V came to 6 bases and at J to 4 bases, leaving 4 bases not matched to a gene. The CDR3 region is CASSPGQGYEQYF. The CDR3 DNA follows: TGTGCCAGCAGCCCGGGACAGGGTTACGAGCAGTACTTC.

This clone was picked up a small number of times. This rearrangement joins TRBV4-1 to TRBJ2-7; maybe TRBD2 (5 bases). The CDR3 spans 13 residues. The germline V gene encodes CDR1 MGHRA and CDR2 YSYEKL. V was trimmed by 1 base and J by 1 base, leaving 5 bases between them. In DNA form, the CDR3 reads TGCGCCAGCAGCCAAGGACTATCCTACGAGCAGTACTTC. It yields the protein CASSQGLSYEQYF.

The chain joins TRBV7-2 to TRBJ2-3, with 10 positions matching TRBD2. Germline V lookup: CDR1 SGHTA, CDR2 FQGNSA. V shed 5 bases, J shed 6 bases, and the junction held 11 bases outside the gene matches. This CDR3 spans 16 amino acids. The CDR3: CASSTRTSGVWDTQYF. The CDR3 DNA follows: TGTGCCAGCAGCACGCGGACTAGCGGAGTTTGGGATACGCAGTATTTT. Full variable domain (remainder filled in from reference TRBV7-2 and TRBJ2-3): GAGVSQSPSNKVTEKGKDVELRCDPISGHTALYWYRQSLGQGLEFLIYFQGNSAPDKSGLPSDRFSAERTGGSVSTLTIQRTQQEDSAVYLCASSTRTSGVWDTQYFGPGTRLTVL.

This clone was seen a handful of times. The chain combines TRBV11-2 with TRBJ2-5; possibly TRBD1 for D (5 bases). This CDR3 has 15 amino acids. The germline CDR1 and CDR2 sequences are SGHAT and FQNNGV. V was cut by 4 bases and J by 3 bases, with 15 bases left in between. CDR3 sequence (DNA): TGTGCCAGCAGCTCGCCTTGGGGCAGGGAAGAGACCCAGTACTTC. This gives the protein CASSSPWGREETQYF.